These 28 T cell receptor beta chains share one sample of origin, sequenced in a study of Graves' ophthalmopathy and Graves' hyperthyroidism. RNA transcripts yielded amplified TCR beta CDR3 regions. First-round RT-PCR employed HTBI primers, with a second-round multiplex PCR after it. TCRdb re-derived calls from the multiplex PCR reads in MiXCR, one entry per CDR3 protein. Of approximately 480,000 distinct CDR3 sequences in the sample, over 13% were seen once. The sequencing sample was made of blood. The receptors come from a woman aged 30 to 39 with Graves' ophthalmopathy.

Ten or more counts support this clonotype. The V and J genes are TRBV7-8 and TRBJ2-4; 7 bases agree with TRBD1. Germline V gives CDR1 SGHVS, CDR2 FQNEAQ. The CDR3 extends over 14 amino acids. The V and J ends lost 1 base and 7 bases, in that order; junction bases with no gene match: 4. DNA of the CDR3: TGTGCCAGCAGCTTAGTGGGCAGGGGGAACATTCAGTACTTC. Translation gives CASSLVGRGNIQYF.

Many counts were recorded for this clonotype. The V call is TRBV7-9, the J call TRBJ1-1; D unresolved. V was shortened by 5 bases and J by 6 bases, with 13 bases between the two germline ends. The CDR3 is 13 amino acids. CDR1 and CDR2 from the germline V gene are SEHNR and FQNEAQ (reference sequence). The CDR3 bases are TGTGCCAGCAGCATCGACTTAGGCGCTGAAGCTTTCTTT. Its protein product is CASSIDLGAEAFF.

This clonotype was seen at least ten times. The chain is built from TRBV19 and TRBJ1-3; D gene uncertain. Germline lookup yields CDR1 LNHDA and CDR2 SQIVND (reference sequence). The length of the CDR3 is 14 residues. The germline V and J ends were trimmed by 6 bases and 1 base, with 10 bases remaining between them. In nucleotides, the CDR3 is TGTGCCAGTAGCCACACCGCGTCTGGAAACACCATATATTTT. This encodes CASSHTASGNTIYF.

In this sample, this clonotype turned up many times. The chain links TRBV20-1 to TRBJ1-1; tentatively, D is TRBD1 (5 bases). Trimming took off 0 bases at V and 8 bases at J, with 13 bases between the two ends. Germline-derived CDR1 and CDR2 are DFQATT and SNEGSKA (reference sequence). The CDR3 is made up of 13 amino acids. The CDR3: CSARDQVDNEAFF. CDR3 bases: TGCAGTGCTAGAGATCAAGTGGACAACGAAGCTTTCTTT.

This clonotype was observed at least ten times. The chain's CDR3 is CATRHRGDAGELFF. The CDR3 nucleotides read TGTGCCACCAGACATAGAGGGGACGCCGGGGAGCTGTTTTTT. The chain carries TRBV24-1 and TRBJ2-2; D may match TRBD1 or TRBD2 (5 bases each). V gave up 7 bases and J gave up 6 bases, with 14 bases separating them. Per germline, CDR1 KGHDR and CDR2 SFDVKD. This CDR3 comprises 14 residues.

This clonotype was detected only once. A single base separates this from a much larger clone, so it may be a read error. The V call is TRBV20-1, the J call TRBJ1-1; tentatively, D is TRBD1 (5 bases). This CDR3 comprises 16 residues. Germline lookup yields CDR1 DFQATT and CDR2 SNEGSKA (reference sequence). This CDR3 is CSARDMGRLYVNKACF. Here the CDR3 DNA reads TGCAGTGCTAGAGATATGGGGCGGTTGTACGTTAATAAAGCTTGCTTT.

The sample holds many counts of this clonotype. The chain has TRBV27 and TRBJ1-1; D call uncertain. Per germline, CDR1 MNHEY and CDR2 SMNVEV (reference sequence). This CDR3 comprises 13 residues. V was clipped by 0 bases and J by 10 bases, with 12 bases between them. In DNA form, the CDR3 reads TGTGCCAGCAGTTTATCCACGCGCGAGGGAGCTTTCTTT. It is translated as CASSLSTREGAFF.

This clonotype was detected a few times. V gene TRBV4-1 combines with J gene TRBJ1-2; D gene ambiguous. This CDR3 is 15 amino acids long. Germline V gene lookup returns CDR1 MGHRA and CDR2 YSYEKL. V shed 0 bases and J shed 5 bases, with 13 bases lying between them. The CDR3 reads CASSQDIGDQYGYTF. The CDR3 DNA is TGCGCCAGCAGCCAAGATATAGGCGACCAATATGGCTACACCTTC.

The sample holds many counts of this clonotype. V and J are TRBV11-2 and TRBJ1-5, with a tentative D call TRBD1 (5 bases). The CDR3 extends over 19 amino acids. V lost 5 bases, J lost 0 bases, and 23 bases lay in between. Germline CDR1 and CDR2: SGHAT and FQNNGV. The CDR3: CASSPFPTRGQYSNQPQHF. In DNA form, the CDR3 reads TGTGCCAGCAGCCCATTTCCCACGCGGGGCCAGTATAGCAATCAGCCCCAGCATTTT.

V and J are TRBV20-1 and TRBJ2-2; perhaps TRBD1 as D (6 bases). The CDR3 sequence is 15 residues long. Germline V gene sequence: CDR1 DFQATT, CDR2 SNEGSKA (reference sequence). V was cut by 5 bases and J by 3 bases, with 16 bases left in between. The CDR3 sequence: CSALSQGPHTGELFF. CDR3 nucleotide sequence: TGCAGTGCTCTAAGTCAGGGGCCGCACACCGGGGAGCTGTTTTTT.

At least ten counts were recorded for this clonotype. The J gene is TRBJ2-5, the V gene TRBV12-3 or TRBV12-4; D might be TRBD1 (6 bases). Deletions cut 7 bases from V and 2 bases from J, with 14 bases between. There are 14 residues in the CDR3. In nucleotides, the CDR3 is TGTGCCAGCACCAGGGGTGGGTTTCAAGAGACCCAGTACTTC. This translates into CASTRGGFQETQYF.

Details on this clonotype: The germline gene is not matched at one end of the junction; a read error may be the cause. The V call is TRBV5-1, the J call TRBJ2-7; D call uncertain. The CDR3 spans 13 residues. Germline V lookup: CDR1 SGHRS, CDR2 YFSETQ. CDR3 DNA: TGCGCCAGCAGCTTGGAAGGTAGTAGGGCATTGGACTTC. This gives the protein CASSLEGSRALDF.

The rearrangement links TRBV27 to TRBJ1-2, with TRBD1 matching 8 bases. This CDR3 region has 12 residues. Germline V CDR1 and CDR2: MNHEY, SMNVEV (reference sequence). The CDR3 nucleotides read TGTGCTACCGGGACAGGAGCATTTGGCTACACCTTC. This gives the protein CATGTGAFGYTF.

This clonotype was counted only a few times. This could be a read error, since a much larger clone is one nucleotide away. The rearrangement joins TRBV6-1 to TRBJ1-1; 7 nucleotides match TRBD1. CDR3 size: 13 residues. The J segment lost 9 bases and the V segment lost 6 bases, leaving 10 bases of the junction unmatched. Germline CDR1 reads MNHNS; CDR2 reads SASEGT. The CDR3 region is CASSVDRDPKAFF. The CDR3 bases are TGTGCCAGCAGCGTCGACAGGGACCCTAAAGCTTTCTTT.

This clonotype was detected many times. The CDR3 sequence: CASSLGPAPLDRGNYGYTF. CDR3 in DNA: TGTGCCAGCAGCTTGGGCCCCGCCCCACTGGACAGGGGAAACTATGGCTACACCTTC. The chain carries TRBV7-8 and TRBJ1-2; TRBD1 agrees at 9 bases. Unmatched junction bases numbered 16, after V lost 3 bases and J lost 2 bases. The CDR3 covers 19 residues. Germline CDR1 is SGHVS and CDR2 is FQNEAQ.

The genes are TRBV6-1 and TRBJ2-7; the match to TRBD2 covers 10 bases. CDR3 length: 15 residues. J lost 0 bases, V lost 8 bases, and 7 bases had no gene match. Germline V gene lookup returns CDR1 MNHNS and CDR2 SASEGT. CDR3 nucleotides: TGTGCCAGCGGGCTGTCTAGCGGGAGCTCCTACGAGCAGTACGTC. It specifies CASGLSSGSSYEQYV.

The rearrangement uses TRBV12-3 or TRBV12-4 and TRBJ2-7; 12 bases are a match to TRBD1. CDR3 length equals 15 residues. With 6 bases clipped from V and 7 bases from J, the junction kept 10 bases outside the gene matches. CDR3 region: CASRLGGQGAEEQYF. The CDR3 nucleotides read TGTGCCAGCAGACTCGGGGGACAGGGGGCGGAAGAGCAGTACTTC.

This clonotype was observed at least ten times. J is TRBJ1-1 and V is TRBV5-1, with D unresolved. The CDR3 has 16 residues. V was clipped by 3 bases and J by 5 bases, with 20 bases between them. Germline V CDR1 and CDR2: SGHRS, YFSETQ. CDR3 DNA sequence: TGCGCCAGCAGCTCTGCGACCGGGTCGAGGCGGACTGAAGCTTTCTTT. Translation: CASSSATGSRRTEAFF.

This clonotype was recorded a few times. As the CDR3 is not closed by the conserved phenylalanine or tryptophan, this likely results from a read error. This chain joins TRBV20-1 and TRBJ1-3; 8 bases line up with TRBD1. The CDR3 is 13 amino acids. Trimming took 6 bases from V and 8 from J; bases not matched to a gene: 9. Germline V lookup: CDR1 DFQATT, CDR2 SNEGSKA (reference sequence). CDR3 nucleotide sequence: TGCAGTGCCCCGAGGACAGGGCAGGACACCATATATTAT. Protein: CSAPRTGQDTIYY.

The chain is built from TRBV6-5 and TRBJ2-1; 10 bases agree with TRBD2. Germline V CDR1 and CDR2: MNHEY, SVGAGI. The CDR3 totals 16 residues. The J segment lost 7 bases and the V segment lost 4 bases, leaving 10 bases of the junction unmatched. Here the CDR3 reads CASSSLGSGGWNEQFF. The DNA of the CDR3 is TGTGCCAGCAGTTCCTTGGGTAGCGGGGGGTGGAATGAGCAGTTCTTC.

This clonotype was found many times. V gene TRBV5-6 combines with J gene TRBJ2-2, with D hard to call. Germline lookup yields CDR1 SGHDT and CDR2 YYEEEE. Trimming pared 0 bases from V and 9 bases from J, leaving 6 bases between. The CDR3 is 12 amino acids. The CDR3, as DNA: TGTGCCAGCAGCTTGGAGGGCCGGGAGCTGTTTTTT. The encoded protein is CASSLEGRELFF.

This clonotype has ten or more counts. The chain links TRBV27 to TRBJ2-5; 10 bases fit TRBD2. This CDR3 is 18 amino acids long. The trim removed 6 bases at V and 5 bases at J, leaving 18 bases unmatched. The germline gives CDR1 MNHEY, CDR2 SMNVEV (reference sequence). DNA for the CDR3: TGTGCCAGCAGAAGAGCGTCCAGCGGGAGGGCCGGCGGGGAGACCCAGTACTTC. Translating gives CASRRASSGRAGGETQYF.

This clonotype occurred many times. CDR3 loop: CASSLGLGYGYTF. Here the CDR3 DNA reads TGCGCCAGCAGCTTGGGCCTTGGCTATGGCTACACCTTC. The chain employs TRBV5-1 and TRBJ1-2; no definite D call. V was trimmed by 0 bases and J by 4 bases, leaving 7 bases between them. CDR1 SGHRS and CDR2 YFSETQ come from the germline V gene. The CDR3 is 13 residues long. The whole variable domain, filled in from reference TRBV5-1 and TRBJ1-2, reads KAGVTQTPRYLIKTRGQQVTLSCSPISGHRSVSWYQQTPGQGLQFLFEYFSETQRNKGNFPGRFSGRQFSNSRSEMNVSTLELGDSALYLCASSLGLGYGYTFGSGTRLTVV.

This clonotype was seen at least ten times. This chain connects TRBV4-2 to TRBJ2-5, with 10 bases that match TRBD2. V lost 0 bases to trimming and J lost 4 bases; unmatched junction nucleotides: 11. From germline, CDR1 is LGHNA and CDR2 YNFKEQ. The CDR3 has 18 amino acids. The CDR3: CASSQDFPPAGGRETQYF. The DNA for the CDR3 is TGTGCCAGCAGCCAAGATTTTCCCCCAGCGGGGGGGCGAGAGACCCAGTACTTC.

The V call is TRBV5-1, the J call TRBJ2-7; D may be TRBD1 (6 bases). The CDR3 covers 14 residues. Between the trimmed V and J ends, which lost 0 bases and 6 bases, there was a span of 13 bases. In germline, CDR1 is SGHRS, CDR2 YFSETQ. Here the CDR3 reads CASSLDRAGGEQYF. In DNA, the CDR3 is TGCGCCAGCAGCTTGGACAGGGCCGGCGGCGAGCAGTACTTC. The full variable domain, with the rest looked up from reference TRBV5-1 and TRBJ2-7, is KAGVTQTPRYLIKTRGQQVTLSCSPISGHRSVSWYQQTPGQGLQFLFEYFSETQRNKGNFPGRFSGRQFSNSRSEMNVSTLELGDSALYLCASSLDRAGGEQYFGPGTRLTVT.

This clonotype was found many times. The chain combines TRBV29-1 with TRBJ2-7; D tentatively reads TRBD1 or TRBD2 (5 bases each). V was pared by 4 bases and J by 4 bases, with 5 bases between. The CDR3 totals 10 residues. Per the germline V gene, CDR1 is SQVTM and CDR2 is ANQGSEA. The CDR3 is CSVGGYEQYF. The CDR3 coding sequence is TGCAGCGTTGGGGGGTACGAGCAGTACTTC.

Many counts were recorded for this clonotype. The CDR3 DNA follows: TGCAGTGCTAGGACAGGGAGGGACGAGCAGTACTTC. Its translation: CSARTGRDEQYF. J is TRBJ2-7 and V is TRBV20-1; perhaps D is TRBD1 or TRBD2 (7 bases each). Germline CDR1 is DFQATT and CDR2 is SNEGSKA (reference sequence). Trimming left V 3 bases short and J 5 bases short, with 11 bases between. This CDR3 has 12 amino acids.

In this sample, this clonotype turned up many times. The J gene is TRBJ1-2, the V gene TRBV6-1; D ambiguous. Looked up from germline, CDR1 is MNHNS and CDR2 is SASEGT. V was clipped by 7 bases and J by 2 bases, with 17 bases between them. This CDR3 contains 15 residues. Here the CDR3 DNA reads TGTGCCAGCACCCGACGGTTGGGTCTGAACTATGGCTACACCTTC. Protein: CASTRRLGLNYGYTF.